The next 22 T cell receptor beta chains were all read from a single sample in a study of beta chain features in type 1 diabetes. Every isolated RNA sample was fully reverse transcribed, so sequencing captured expressed TCRB transcripts. Some clones are missing from TCRdb's copy, which holds only in-frame ones; the method was immunoSEQ multiplex PCR. The table records roughly 610,000 clones, roughly a sixth of them present only once. Input material: naive CD4+ T cells from blood. All receptors derive from a man aged 18 to 29 in good health.

This clone has only one observation. V usage is TRBV19 and J usage is TRBJ2-7; tentatively, D is TRBD1 or TRBD2 (6 bases each). Germline values: CDR1 LNHDA, CDR2 SQIVND (reference sequence). The CDR3 has 14 residues. V was shortened by 4 bases and J by 3 bases, with 13 bases between the two germline ends. This CDR3 is CASSTRGGRYEQYF. The DNA of the CDR3 is TGTGCCAGTAGTACCAGGGGAGGTCGCTACGAGCAGTACTTC.

This clone has only a few counts. This chain joins TRBV7-9 and TRBJ2-7; D not resolved. Germline values: CDR1 SEHNR, CDR2 FQNEAQ (reference sequence). Trimming stripped 1 base from V and 0 bases from J, with 7 bases between. The CDR3 contains 14 residues. CDR3 nucleotide sequence: TGTGCCAGCAGCTTAGACTTCGGCTCCTACGAGCAGTACTTC. This sequence encodes CASSLDFGSYEQYF.

The chain joins TRBV19 to TRBJ1-2; D gene uncertain. CDR1 and CDR2 from the germline V gene are LNHDA and SQIVND (reference sequence). This CDR3 is 13 amino acids long. With 5 bases removed from V and 2 bases from J, the gap between germline ends came to 9 bases. DNA for the CDR3: TGTGCCAGTAGTTTCCAACTGAACTATGGCTACACCTTC. Translated, it gives CASSFQLNYGYTF.

This clone has only a few counts. The V call is TRBV6-4, the J call TRBJ2-3; 11 positions match TRBD2. Germline V gene sequence: CDR1 MRHNA, CDR2 SNTAGT. V lost 0 bases and J lost 1; bases outside the gene matches: 12. This CDR3 is 20 amino acids long. CDR3 DNA: TGTGCCAGCAGTGACTCAAGCCTAGCGGGAGGTCTGGTGCGCACAGATACGCAGTATTTT. It specifies CASSDSSLAGGLVRTDTQYF.

This clone was recorded at least ten times. The chain combines TRBV7-9 with TRBJ2-1; 7 bases are shared with TRBD2. CDR3 length: 16 amino acids. V was clipped by 2 bases and J by 4 bases; unmatched bases: 8. CDR1 and CDR2 from the germline V gene are SEHNR and FQNEAQ (reference sequence). The chain's CDR3 is CASSLFRLAEYNEQFF. CDR3 nucleotide sequence: TGTGCCAGCAGCTTATTCCGGCTAGCGGAATACAATGAGCAGTTCTTC.

This clone has more than one count but fewer than ten. This chain joins TRBV6-9 and TRBJ2-3; 14 bases match TRBD2. Germline V gene data show CDR1 as MNHGY and CDR2 as SVAAGI. The V segment lost 3 bases and the J segment 4 bases; nucleotides outside the gene matches: 15. The CDR3 runs to 20 residues. CDR3 amino acids: CASSYLSTGTSGRLADTQYF. Written as DNA, the CDR3 is TGTGCCAGCAGTTACCTTTCGACCGGGACTAGCGGGAGATTGGCAGATACGCAGTATTTT.

The rearrangement links TRBV20-1 to TRBJ2-3; D unresolved. CDR3 length: 11 residues. Between the trimmed V and J ends, which lost 4 bases and 7 bases, there was a span of 9 bases. Germline CDR1 DFQATT, CDR2 SNEGSKA (reference sequence). The CDR3 bases are TGCAGTGCTATTTACTCTAATACGCAGTATTTT. This codes for CSAIYSNTQYF.

This sequence joins TRBV4-1 and TRBJ2-7, with D uncertain. From germline, CDR1 is MGHRA and CDR2 YSYEKL. CDR3 length equals 12 residues. V dropped 3 bases and J dropped 2 bases, with 5 bases sitting between them. CDR3 coding DNA: TGCGCCAGCAGCCACGAAACCTACGAGCAGTACTTC. It is translated as CASSHETYEQYF.

The chain joins TRBV21-1 to TRBJ2-3. TRBV21-1 is tagged as a pseudogene. The length of the CDR3 is 14 residues. The CDR3 region has the DNA TGTGCCAGCAGCCAAGCGGGATCCACAGATACGCAGTATTTT. Its protein is CASSQAGSTDTQYF.

The genes are TRBV21-1 and TRBJ1-1; the D call in the table, TRBD1, was not verified against the DNA. TRBV21-1 is marked as a pseudogene. The CDR3 loop spans 15 amino acids. This chain's CDR3 is CASSNRPGENTEAFF. The CDR3 nucleotides are TGTGCCAGCAGCAATCGGCCAGGGGAGAACACTGAAGCTTTCTTT.

This chain uses TRBV28 with TRBJ2-6; D is unresolved. V was trimmed by 5 bases and J by 2 bases, leaving 10 bases between them. Germline CDR1 reads MDHEN; CDR2 reads SYDVKM. CDR3 length: 15 residues. In DNA form, the CDR3 reads TGTGCCAGCAGTCCCCATGCAGCTGGGGCCAACGTCCTGACTTTC. As protein: CASSPHAAGANVLTF.

In its sample, this clone was seen a few times. The chain uses TRBV5-4 and TRBJ2-2, with D uncertain. CDR1 is SGHNT and CDR2 is YYREEE in the germline V gene (reference sequence). CDR3 length: 13 amino acids. Trimming took 3 bases from V and 5 from J, leaving 8 bases between them. The CDR3 loop reads CASSSPSTGELFF. CDR3 bases: TGTGCCAGCAGCTCACCATCTACCGGGGAGCTGTTTTTT.

The gene calls are TRBV4-3 and TRBJ2-5, with D perhaps given as TRBD1 or TRBD2 (5 bases each). V lost 4 bases and J lost 4, with 22 bases in between. The germline V gene has CDR1 LGHNA and CDR2 YSLEER. This CDR3 comprises 17 residues. The DNA for the CDR3 is TGCGCCAGCAGCCTCAGGGAGCCGGCGGGCGGATCAGAGACCCAGTACTTC. Protein product: CASSLREPAGGSETQYF.

This clone was found a few times. The CDR3 loop reads CASSRAAETQYF. CDR3 DNA: TGTGCCAGCAGTAGGGCAGCAGAGACCCAGTACTTC. The chain has TRBV2 and TRBJ2-5; D is unclear. Germline V gene sequence: CDR1 SNHLY, CDR2 FYNNEI. This CDR3 spans 12 amino acids. Trimming pared 5 bases from V and 4 bases from J, leaving 8 bases between. Drawing the rest from reference TRBV2 and TRBJ2-5, the complete variable domain is EPEVTQTPSHQVTQMGQEVILRCVPISNHLYFYWYRQILGQKVEFLVSFYNNEISEKSEIFDDQFSVERPDGSNFTLKIRSTKLEDSAMYFCASSRAAETQYFGPGTRLLVL.

This clone appeared a single time. The chain couples TRBV7-2 to TRBJ2-7; 12 bases agree with TRBD1. The V gene's germline CDR1 is SGHTA and CDR2 FQGNSA. V gave up 5 bases and J gave up 7 bases; unmatched junction bases: 9. The CDR3 runs to 15 residues. CDR3 sequence reads: CASSPWDRGPGEQYF. The CDR3 DNA follows: TGTGCCAGCAGCCCCTGGGACAGGGGGCCGGGGGAGCAGTACTTC.

This clone was recorded a few times. The chain carries TRBV4-3 and TRBJ2-5, with a possible D match to TRBD1 (5 bases). V was clipped by 4 bases and J by 2 bases, with 8 bases between them. This CDR3 is 13 amino acids long. Germline CDR1 is LGHNA and CDR2 is YSLEER. The CDR3 nucleotides are TGCGCCAGCAGCCGACAGCTACAAGAGACCCAGTACTTC. Its translation is CASSRQLQETQYF.

The table lists this clone with a few counts. This chain joins TRBV28 and TRBJ2-2, with 8 bases that match TRBD1. Trimming cost V 3 bases and J 6 bases; bases outside gene matches: 3. CDR1 MDHEN and CDR2 SYDVKM come from the germline V gene. CDR3 length equals 14 residues. In DNA form, the CDR3 reads TGTGCCAGCAGTTTCAGGGGGCCGGCCGGGGAGCTGTTTTTT. It codes for CASSFRGPAGELFF.

This sequence joins TRBV6-1 and TRBJ1-5; the match to TRBD1 covers 8 bases. CDR1 and CDR2 from the germline V gene are MNHNS and SASEGT. V trimming: 7 bases; J trimming: 2 bases; junction bases outside the gene matches: 7. This CDR3 has 15 amino acids. The CDR3 loop is CASIPGGWGNQPQHF. The CDR3 DNA reads TGTGCCAGCATCCCAGGGGGCTGGGGCAATCAGCCCCAGCATTTT.

Only a few counts were recorded for this clone. In DNA form, the CDR3 reads TGTGCCAGCAGCCACGGGACAGGGGGCGCTTTCTATGGCTACACCTTC. Protein sequence: CASSHGTGGAFYGYTF. This chain uses TRBV14 with TRBJ1-2; TRBD1 agrees at 12 bases. This CDR3 has 16 residues. Germline values: CDR1 SGHDN, CDR2 FVKESK. V gave up 3 bases and J gave up 4 bases; unmatched junction bases: 6.

This clone appeared a few times. CDR3 bases: TGTGCCAGCAGGAGGGGATTTAGCGGGGAGACCCAGTACTTC. Translating gives CASRRGFSGETQYF. The chain couples TRBV7-2 to TRBJ2-5; 7 nucleotides match TRBD2. V shed 6 bases, J shed 5 bases, and the junction held 9 bases outside the gene matches. This CDR3 contains 14 residues. Germline values: CDR1 SGHTA, CDR2 FQGNSA.

The chain employs TRBV7-2 and TRBJ2-1; D gene ambiguous. Germline CDR1 is SGHTA and CDR2 is FQGNSA. The CDR3 length is 12 residues. V was pared by 5 bases and J by 10 bases, with 12 bases between. This CDR3 is CASSPNNVEQFF. Written as DNA, the CDR3 is TGTGCCAGCAGCCCAAATAATGTGGAGCAGTTCTTC.

Comment on this clone: Distinct nucleotide sequences in the sample also encode this CDR3. J is TRBJ2-7 and V is TRBV18, with 12 bases that match TRBD1. This CDR3 contains 15 residues. J gave up 4 bases and V 3 bases, and 4 bases lay outside the gene matches. Per the germline V gene, CDR1 is KGHSH and CDR2 is LQKENI. This CDR3 is CASSPQGQGAYEQYF. The DNA of the CDR3 is TGTGCCAGCTCACCCCAGGGACAGGGGGCGTACGAGCAGTACTTC.